The clone carrying this TCR beta chain was counted between two and nine times. The study isolated at least 6 million PBMCs from each sample. Alongside a J-beta primer mix, a sample-barcoded 5' primer served in a second PCR lasting about 7 to 12 cycles. TCRdb re-analysed the 5' RACE reads in MiXCR, keeping a single row per CDR3 protein. The sample has almost 1 million distinct CDR3 sequences, roughly 47% seen once; the top ten hold about 21%. The entry originates in a study of blood T cells in healthy people across ages. Sequenced input: blood. This receptor was identified in a woman in her sixties in good health.

CDR3 loop: CASSYGQGIQPQHF. The CDR3 DNA sequence: TGTGCCAGCAGTTATGGACAGGGAATTCAGCCCCAGCATTTT. This sequence joins TRBV27 and TRBJ1-5; TRBD1 aligns across 8 bases. The CDR3 loop spans 14 amino acids. Germline loops: CDR1 MNHEY, CDR2 SMNVEV (reference sequence). Trimming cost V 4 bases and J 6 bases; bases outside gene matches: 5.